Presented here are 27 T cell receptor beta chains from one specimen sequenced in a study of blood T cells in healthy people across ages. It was with a sample-barcoded 5' primer and a J-beta primer mix that a second PCR of about 7 to 12 cycles was run. One entry per CDR3 protein results from TCRdb running MiXCR on the 5' RACE reads. The table records over 1,300,000 distinct CDR3 sequences, roughly 60% of them present only once. Sequencing was done on a sample of blood. The receptors shown here come from a young man in good health.

This clonotype has only one observation. This CDR3 reads CAISDSGGSGGLFF. The CDR3 coding sequence is TGTGCCATCAGTGATTCGGGAGGTTCCGGGGGTCTGTTTTTT. The chain links TRBV10-3 to TRBJ2-2, with 7 positions matching TRBD2. This CDR3 comprises 14 residues. Germline trimming cut 3 bases from V and 14 bases from J; bases unmatched to any gene: 12. Germline CDR1 ENHRY, CDR2 SYGVKD.

The J gene is TRBJ2-7, the V gene TRBV4-1, with D possibly matching TRBD1 (5 bases). CDR1 and CDR2 (germline): MGHRA, YSYEKL. The CDR3 contains 15 residues. V was trimmed by 2 bases and J by 0 bases, leaving 11 bases between them. CDR3 sequence (DNA): TGCGCCAGCAGCCAATGGCAGGGTAGCTCCTACGAGCAGTACTTC. Protein product: CASSQWQGSSYEQYF.

V is TRBV27 and J is TRBJ1-2; D is perhaps TRBD1 (5 bases). CDR3 size: 14 residues. Trimming stripped 5 bases from V and 3 bases from J, with 13 bases between. Looked up from germline, CDR1 is MNHEY and CDR2 is SMNVEV (reference sequence). CDR3 amino acids: CASSPDSNYYGYTF. The CDR3 DNA is TGTGCCAGCAGTCCCGACAGTAACTACTATGGCTACACCTTC.

The chain uses TRBV4-1 and TRBJ1-2, with a weak D call TRBD1 (5 bases). Trimming cost V 1 base and J 5 bases, with 11 bases left between them. CDR3 length equals 14 residues. The germline gives CDR1 MGHRA, CDR2 YSYEKL. DNA of the CDR3: TGCGCCAGCAGCCAAGGGTGGGGGTCGTATGGCTACACCTTC. This translates into CASSQGWGSYGYTF.

The V gene is TRBV4-2, the J gene TRBJ1-5, with D uncertain. This CDR3 is built from 16 residues. V gave up 0 bases and J gave up 6 bases, with 15 bases separating them. From germline, CDR1 is LGHNA and CDR2 YNFKEQ. DNA of the CDR3: TGTGCCAGCAGCCAAGAGGAGGCGGGTTTGGGTCAGCCCCAGCATTTT. Translated, it gives CASSQEEAGLGQPQHF.

Only one count was recorded for this clonotype. J is TRBJ1-1 and V is TRBV9; a weak D match, TRBD1 (5 bases). This CDR3 has 14 residues. V was clipped by 0 bases and J by 5 bases, with 11 bases between them. From germline, CDR1 is SGDLS and CDR2 YYNGEE. The CDR3 coding sequence is TGTGCCAGCAGCGTAGCGGGGGGATTGACTGAAGCTTTCTTT. Protein: CASSVAGGLTEAFF.

This clonotype was seen a few times. V is TRBV4-1 and J is TRBJ2-1; D is possibly TRBD2 (5 bases). V was shortened by 4 bases and J by 0 bases, with 22 bases between the two germline ends. The CDR3 loop spans 19 amino acids. Germline V lookup: CDR1 MGHRA, CDR2 YSYEKL. As DNA, the CDR3 is TGCGCCAGCAGCCGGACGGTGGGAGCAACTTCAAGCTCCTACAATGAGCAGTTCTTC. Its translation: CASSRTVGATSSSYNEQFF.

This clonotype was picked up a small number of times. The V call is TRBV9, the J call TRBJ2-1; the D is unclear. This CDR3 comprises 13 residues. Germline V gene sequence: CDR1 SGDLS, CDR2 YYNGEE. V was shortened by 0 bases and J by 7 bases, with 8 bases between the two germline ends. The CDR3 here is CASSVGARNEQFF. The CDR3 DNA sequence: TGTGCCAGCAGCGTAGGGGCCCGGAATGAGCAGTTCTTC.

In this sample, this clonotype turned up once. This chain joins TRBV6-5 and TRBJ1-1, with D possibly TRBD1 on 5 matching bases. Trimming cost V 7 bases and J 3 bases, with 18 bases left between them. Germline values: CDR1 MNHEY, CDR2 SVGAGI. The CDR3 contains 15 residues. The CDR3 loop reads CASIWSREGYTEAFF. CDR3 in DNA: TGTGCCAGCATATGGTCCCGGGAGGGGTACACTGAAGCTTTCTTT.

The J gene is TRBJ2-6, the V gene TRBV20-1, with D unresolved. Trimming cost V 5 bases and J 2 bases, with 4 bases left between them. CDR1 is DFQATT, CDR2 SNEGSKA, per germline (reference sequence). The CDR3 has 12 amino acids. The CDR3 region has the DNA TGCAGTGCTGGGACTGGGGCCAACGTCCTGACTTTC. It translates to CSAGTGANVLTF.

DNA of the CDR3: TGCAGCGTTCTGTCAGCGGGGGGTAGAGAGACCCAGTACTTC. Translation: CSVLSAGGRETQYF. The chain carries TRBV29-1 and TRBJ2-5; 9 bases align to TRBD2. CDR3 length equals 14 residues. From germline, CDR1 is SQVTM and CDR2 ANQGSEA. V gave up 5 bases and J gave up 4 bases; unmatched junction bases: 8.

The rearrangement links TRBV20-1 to TRBJ1-1, with TRBD1 matching over 8 bases. The V segment lost 3 bases and the J segment 5 bases; nucleotides outside the gene matches: 20. The CDR3 has 18 residues. Germline CDR1 is DFQATT and CDR2 is SNEGSKA (reference sequence). The CDR3 DNA is TGCAGTGCTAGTGGTGACCTCGGGCCAGGGGGCAGGGGAACTGAAGCTTTCTTT. Translation gives CSASGDLGPGGRGTEAFF.

V gene TRBV15 combines with J gene TRBJ2-1; 9 positions match TRBD2. The CDR3 covers 17 residues. In germline, CDR1 is LNHNV, CDR2 YYDKDF (reference sequence). The ends lost 0 bases at V and 4 bases at J; junction bases unmatched: 7. This chain's CDR3 is CATSRDLSGSAYNEQFF. CDR3 DNA: TGTGCCACCAGCAGAGATCTTAGCGGGAGTGCTTACAATGAGCAGTTCTTC.

This chain connects TRBV11-2 to TRBJ1-2, with 8 bases lining up with TRBD1. V gave up 5 bases and J gave up 4 bases; unmatched junction bases: 12. The CDR3 is 16 residues long. Per the germline V gene, CDR1 is SGHAT and CDR2 is FQNNGV. CDR3 loop: CASSKGQDPDVYGYTF. The CDR3 DNA is TGTGCCAGCAGCAAGGGACAGGACCCGGACGTCTATGGCTACACCTTC. Supplemented by reference TRBV11-2 and TRBJ1-2, the full variable domain reads EAGVAQSPRYKIIEKRQSVAFWCNPISGHATLYWYQQILGQGPKLLIQFQNNGVVDDSQLPKDRFSAERLKGVDSTLKIQPAKLEDSAVYLCASSKGQDPDVYGYTFGSGTRLTVV.

A few counts support this clonotype. The chain employs TRBV29-1 and TRBJ2-7; no clear D gene. Germline assignment: CDR1 SQVTM and CDR2 ANQGSEA. The CDR3 has 12 residues. Trimming took off 3 bases at V and 2 bases at J, with 8 bases between the two ends. The CDR3 reads CSVEAEAYEQYF. CDR3 coding DNA: TGCAGCGTTGAGGCAGAAGCCTACGAGCAGTACTTC.

The genes are TRBV29-1 and TRBJ2-5; the D gene is possibly TRBD1 (8 bases). Germline lookup yields CDR1 SQVTM and CDR2 ANQGSEA. With 6 bases removed from V and 9 bases from J, the gap between germline ends came to 20 bases. The CDR3 sequence is 13 residues long. CDR3: CSVRAGQATAQYF. DNA of the CDR3: TGCAGCGTCCGAGCGGGACAGGCGACGGCCCAGTACTTC.

The CDR3 region has the DNA TGTGCCAGCAGCCGTCTCGGGACAGGGAAGCGGTCCAAAAACATTCAGTACTTC. It encodes CASSRLGTGKRSKNIQYF. The genes are TRBV4-2 and TRBJ2-4, with 9 nucleotides matching TRBD1. Germline values: CDR1 LGHNA, CDR2 YNFKEQ. V shed 4 bases, J shed 2 bases, and the junction held 12 bases outside the gene matches. CDR3 length: 18 residues.

CDR3 DNA sequence: TGTGCCAGCAGCGTAGGGGACAGCTTGATCGGGCAGTTCTTC. It yields the protein CASSVGDSLIGQFF. The chain employs TRBV9 and TRBJ2-1; TRBD1 matches 7 bases. The ends lost 0 bases at V and 12 bases at J; junction bases unmatched: 9. Germline V CDR1 and CDR2: SGDLS, YYNGEE. The CDR3 contains 14 residues.

This clonotype was seen more than once but under ten times. The rearrangement uses TRBV12-3 or TRBV12-4 and TRBJ2-5, with TRBD2 as a possible D gene (6 bases). This CDR3 has 14 residues. The V and J ends lost 5 bases and 0 bases respectively, with 10 bases between them. As DNA, the CDR3 is TGTGCCAGCAGTGCGGGGAGCAACCAAGAGACCCAGTACTTC. Translated, it gives CASSAGSNQETQYF.

The V call is TRBV12-3 or TRBV12-4, the J call TRBJ1-2; D is unclear. V was cut by 3 bases and J by 3 bases, with 8 bases left in between. The CDR3 length is 13 residues. The CDR3 is CASSFGDYYGYTF. CDR3 DNA sequence: TGTGCCAGCAGTTTCGGGGATTACTATGGCTACACCTTC.

Worth noting for this clonotype: The junction shows a germline mismatch at one end, possibly a read error. The chain employs TRBV20-1 and TRBJ2-7; possible D gene TRBD1, 5 bases. The CDR3 loop spans 14 amino acids. Germline CDR1 reads DFQATT; CDR2 reads SNEGSKA (reference sequence). CDR3 protein: CSARDVGRSYVQYF. For the CDR3, the DNA is TGCAGTGCGAGAGATGTGGGGCGCTCCTACGTGCAGTACTTC.

This clonotype was seen just once. The V call is TRBV9, the J call TRBJ2-7, with D perhaps given as TRBD1 or TRBD2 (5 bases each). The V gene's germline CDR1 is SGDLS and CDR2 YYNGEE. V lost 0 bases to trimming and J lost 1 base, with 17 bases between them. This CDR3 region has 17 residues. Here the CDR3 reads CASSVATLQEGSYEQYF. The CDR3 nucleotides read TGTGCCAGCAGCGTAGCCACCCTTCAAGAGGGGTCCTACGAGCAGTACTTC.

The DNA of the CDR3 is TGTGCCAGCAGCCTCCGGACAGGAGAGACCCAGTACTTC. Protein: CASSLRTGETQYF. This rearrangement joins TRBV11-2 to TRBJ2-5; 7 nucleotides align to TRBD1. There are 13 residues in the CDR3. Losses at the gene ends were 5 bases for V and 4 bases for J; bases not matched to a gene: 4. Germline CDR1 reads SGHAT; CDR2 reads FQNNGV.

This clonotype was seen a few times. The J gene is TRBJ1-6, the V gene TRBV28; D is unresolved. Trimming pared 3 bases from V and 0 bases from J, leaving 9 bases between. This CDR3 has 16 residues. Germline lookup yields CDR1 MDHEN and CDR2 SYDVKM. The CDR3 sequence is CASSFDYSSYNSPLHF. The CDR3 bases are TGTGCCAGCAGTTTCGACTACAGCTCCTATAATTCACCCCTCCACTTT.

J is TRBJ1-2 and V is TRBV12-3 or TRBV12-4; 7 bases fit TRBD1. J lost 3 bases, V lost 2 bases, and 3 bases had no gene match. There are 14 residues in the CDR3. As DNA, the CDR3 is TGTGCCAGCAGTTTAAGGGGGCGCGACTATGGCTACACCTTC. This encodes CASSLRGRDYGYTF.

The chain couples TRBV9 to TRBJ2-3; D gene unclear. Trimming shortened V by 0 bases and J by 5 bases, and 7 bases separated the two germline ends. This CDR3 comprises 13 residues. Germline V gene lookup returns CDR1 SGDLS and CDR2 YYNGEE. CDR3 region: CASSVGVLDTQYF. DNA of the CDR3: TGTGCCAGCAGCGTAGGAGTATTAGATACGCAGTATTTT.

The V call is TRBV4-2, the J call TRBJ2-5; 9 bases are shared with TRBD2. The CDR3 covers 18 residues. In germline, CDR1 is LGHNA, CDR2 YNFKEQ. Germline trimming cut 5 bases from V and 3 bases from J; bases unmatched to any gene: 16. For the CDR3, the DNA is TGTGCCAGCAGCTACAACCTGCCCGGACTAGCGTTCGAAGAGACCCAGTACTTC. This gives the protein CASSYNLPGLAFEETQYF.